This TCR beta chain was recorded in a study of T cell repertoires in cytomegalovirus infection (dated by TCRdb to about 2019). With respect to the entire study: The HLA type of each donor mattered for the analysis, because public TCR beta signatures pointed to carriage of CMV infection along with the matching HLA type.

The sequencing machine was an Illumina HiSeq 1500. TCRdb handled the public reads itself, with Q25 trimming in fastp and clone calling in MiXCR, and kept productive beta chains. When rows share a CDR3 protein, they turn into one entry using the most common DNA and genes. The sample table shows around 490,000 distinct CDR3 sequences, and more than 20% are seen once. The ten most abundant clones make up over 10% of the sample. This clonotype was seen a few times. The target of this receptor is not known. No per-base quality is available; no much larger clone lies one base away. The study at large found these results: In both this cohort and an independent roughly 350-donor cohort, the cumulative frequency of public TCR beta family members distinguished carriers of CMV infection plus the relevant HLA type. The ex vivo response was dominated by HLA-C-restricted CMV-specific TCR beta clonotypes, which also provided the single most frequent clonotype in two of eight donors.

The specimen was PBMCs. The clonotype was recovered from a human donor in good health (CMV status not recorded). Some clones in this sample may be carry-over from other donors' samples.

The CDR3 corresponds to CSVEELAGANVLTF. In nucleotides, the sequence is TGCAGCGTTGAAGAGCTTGCTGGGGCCAACGTCCTGACTTTC. This sequence uses TRBV29-1 and TRBJ2-6; confidence is insufficient to name the D gene. There are 14 amino acids in the CDR3, from cysteine to phenylalanine inclusive. Only CDR3 DNA is held: 42 bases, read in frame from base 1. The V and J ends are trimmed by 0 bases and 2 bases, leaving 5 bases between them. The germline V gene gives CDR1 as SQVTM and CDR2 as ANQGSEA.